A single sample is the source of the 6 T cell receptor beta chains below, sequenced in a study of CD8 T cells in ankylosing spondylitis. TCRdb re-called the 5' RACE reads with MiXCR, one entry per CDR3 protein. The sample includes 750,000 to 850,000 distinct CDR3 sequences, about an eighth of them seen just once. Study-wide findings and caveats: Ankylosing spondylitis blood appeared to carry a characteristic TCR beta motif of roughly 8 highly homologous variants.

Their antigens are not known. Sequencing was carried out using blood, either unsorted or a sorted T cell fraction (not recorded which). The source is a male donor with ankylosing spondylitis.

This clonotype was seen more than once but under ten times. The chain employs TRBV12-3 or TRBV12-4 and TRBJ2-2, with D unclear. This CDR3 is 15 amino acids long. V lost 2 bases to trimming and J lost 0 bases, with 7 bases between them. The CDR3 spells CASSLLGSNTGELFF. The CDR3 bases are TGTGCCAGCAGTTTATTGGGATCGAACACCGGGGAGCTGTTTTTT.

This clonotype appeared a single time. The rearrangement links TRBV7-9 to TRBJ2-6; the D call may be TRBD1 or TRBD2 (5 bases each). The germline V gene encodes CDR1 SEHNR and CDR2 FQNEAQ (reference sequence). CDR3 length: 12 amino acids. The V end lost 5 bases, the J end lost 11 bases, and 10 bases lay between the germline ends. This chain's CDR3 is CASSPGTDVLTF. The CDR3 nucleotides read TGTGCCAGCAGCCCAGGGACCGACGTCCTGACTTTC.

This clonotype was detected ten times or more. The rearrangement links TRBV5-1 to TRBJ2-1, with D uncertain. The CDR3 runs 13 residues. The germline gives CDR1 SGHRS, CDR2 YFSETQ. V was pared by 0 bases and J by 8 bases, with 9 bases between. The CDR3 sequence is CASSLALEDEQFF. DNA for the CDR3: TGCGCCAGCAGCTTGGCTCTTGAGGATGAGCAGTTCTTC.

In this sample, this clonotype turned up a few times. V usage is TRBV20-1 and J usage is TRBJ2-1; 11 bases match TRBD2. The CDR3 length is 16 residues. The junction had 9 bases not matched to a gene; V was cut back by 8 bases and J by 0 bases. Germline CDR1 and CDR2: DFQATT and SNEGSKA (reference sequence). DNA for the CDR3: TGCAGTCCTACGCCTAGCGGGGGGAGCTCCTACAATGAGCAGTTCTTC. This gives the protein CSPTPSGGSSYNEQFF.

V gene TRBV10-2 combines with J gene TRBJ1-2; TRBD1 agrees at 8 bases. Germline values: CDR1 WSHSY, CDR2 SAAADI. V shed 0 bases and J 8 bases; nucleotides not matched to a gene: 11. CDR3 length: 16 residues. CDR3 region: CASSESDRGLLGGYTF. CDR3 bases: TGCGCCAGCAGTGAGTCAGACAGGGGACTATTAGGCGGCTACACCTTC.

In its sample, this clonotype was seen many times. The chain combines TRBV21-1 with TRBJ2-7; TRBD1 reflects the table's D call only, with no check against the DNA. TRBV21-1 is shown as a pseudogene. The CDR3 is 11 residues long. The CDR3: CATQGAREQYF. As DNA, the CDR3 is TGTGCCACTCAGGGGGCCAGGGAGCAGTACTTC.